This TCR beta chain was documented in a study of T cells in tumors after PD-1 blockade. Looking at the study overall: Treatment was either pembrolizumab 200 mg every 3 weeks or cemiplimab 350 mg every 2 weeks. Blood samples averaged around 100,000 templates (range roughly 24,000-280,000) and 36,536 unique clonotypes. Study conclusions and caveats: Peripheral recruitment is suggested, as some novel exhausted tumor clones were in pre-treatment blood.

Of note for this clone: The antigen remains undetermined.

Assay: immunoSEQ multiplex PCR; the TCRdb copy retains only in-frame clones and omits some. The sample records approximately 13,000 clones, 70% to 85% being singletons. V gave up 2 bases and J gave up 2 bases, with 10 bases separating them. CDR1 is LGHDT and CDR2 is YNNKEL in the germline V gene (reference sequence). The length of the CDR3 is 14 residues. This chain connects TRBV3-1 (or the pseudogene TRBV3-2) to TRBJ2-7; D may be TRBD1 (5 bases). The TCR was taken from a human donor with basal cell carcinoma. Source: PBMCs, taken after anti-PD-1 treatment. Here the CDR3 reads CASSQQKQAYEQYF. For the CDR3, the DNA is TGTGCCAGCAGCCAACAGAAACAGGCCTACGAGCAGTACTTC.